This TCR beta chain emerged from a study of tumor and adjacent non-tumor tissue in lung cancer. Overall study context: The patients, 10 or so men and 4 or 5 women, were roughly 30 to 80 with stage I to III disease.

Of note for this clonotype: Antigen: not known. It may be a read error: a sequence one base away is much more abundant.

Three rounds of nested PCR, following a modified ARM-PCR protocol, produced the TCRbeta library. TCRdb processed the multiplex PCR reads anew with MiXCR; each CDR3 protein has one entry. The data hold approximately 150,000 distinct CDR3 sequences, with approximately 72% observed a single time. Study findings and constraints: TCR diversity was significantly greater in tumor than normal lung tissue.

The template was RNA from unsorted bulk tissue. The germline gives CDR1 SQVTM, CDR2 ANQGSEA. The CDR3 runs to 15 residues. This chain joins TRBV29-1 and TRBJ2-4; 8 nucleotides align to TRBD1. Sequencing was done on a sample of lung tumor tissue. This TCR came from a man aged 55 to 70 with small cell lung cancer. The DNA for the CDR3 is TGCAGCGTCCAACGTTCCCAGGGGGCCGGGGACATTAAGTACTTC. It is translated as CSVQRSQGAGDIKYF.